The rows below give T cell receptor beta chains drawn from one sample of a study of blood T cell repertoires in COVID-19. The data were produced by immunoSEQ multiplex PCR, yet TCRdb's version contains in-frame clones alone and is incomplete. The table lists some 350,000 clones, roughly 87% of them singletons. Sequenced material: PBMCs or T cells enriched from blood (not recorded which). These receptors were obtained from a woman aged 25 to 45 who had recovered from COVID-19. Both conserved end residues are part of each CDR3. A D gene is named only where the DNA matches it firmly. Some rows mark clone size as missing; the rest say once, few, many or name a class of expanded clone.

V gene: TRBV6-6
D gene: TRBD1
clone size: -
J gene: TRBJ1-2
CDR3 DNA: TGTGCCAGCAGCCGACACCCCCAGGGGGTAGCTAACTATGGCTACACCTTC
CDR3 protein: CASSRHPQGVANYGYTF

V gene: TRBV18
D gene: TRBD1
clone size: once
J gene: TRBJ1-2
CDR3 DNA: TGTGCCAGCTCAACACGGACAGGGTTTGACCATGGCTACACCTTC
CDR3 protein: CASSTRTGFDHGYTF

V gene: TRBV6-5
D gene: TRBD1
clone size: once
J gene: TRBJ2-5
CDR3 DNA: TGTGCCAGCAGTTACGCCGGACAGGGGGCGGAGACCCAGTACTTC
CDR3 protein: CASSYAGQGAETQYF

V gene: TRBV11-3
D gene: TRBD1
clone size: -
J gene: TRBJ2-7
CDR3 DNA: TGTGCCAGCAGCTTAGGACAGGGGAAAACCTACGAGCAGTACTTC
CDR3 protein: CASSLGQGKTYEQYF

V gene: TRBV29-1
D gene: -
clone size: -
J gene: TRBJ1-1
CDR3 DNA: TGCAGCGTTGAAGAGGGGGGGGACACTGAAGCTTTCTTT
CDR3 protein: CSVEEGGDTEAFF

V gene: TRBV7-9
D gene: -
clone size: -
J gene: TRBJ2-7
CDR3 DNA: TGTGCCAGCAGCCGGACAGAAGTCGAGCAGTACTTC
CDR3 protein: CASSRTEVEQYF

V gene: TRBV5-4
D gene: -
clone size: -
J gene: TRBJ1-1
CDR3 DNA: TGTGCCAGCAGCCGTTGGACAGAACGACGCACTGAAGCTTTCTTT
CDR3 protein: CASSRWTERRTEAFF

V gene: TRBV2
D gene: TRBD2
clone size: -
J gene: TRBJ2-3
CDR3 DNA: TGTGCCAGCAACGGCCTAGCGGGGGAGGGGACGCAGTATTTT
CDR3 protein: CASNGLAGEGTQYF

V gene: TRBV2
D gene: TRBD1
clone size: -
J gene: TRBJ1-1
CDR3 DNA: TGTGCCAGCAGTTCGGGACAGGGACTCATGAACACTGAAGCTTTCTTT
CDR3 protein: CASSSGQGLMNTEAFF

V gene: TRBV2
D gene: -
clone size: -
J gene: TRBJ1-2
CDR3 DNA: TGTGCCAGCAGTGAAGCGCGGCAGGGCCAGAGCTATGGCTACACCTTC
CDR3 protein: CASSEARQGQSYGYTF

V gene: TRBV6-5
D gene: -
clone size: -
J gene: TRBJ2-3
CDR3 DNA: TGTGCCAGCAGTTCAGACAGGGATACGCAGTATTTT
CDR3 protein: CASSSDRDTQYF

V gene: TRBV6-5
D gene: TRBD1
clone size: -
J gene: TRBJ1-2
CDR3 DNA: TGTGCCAGCACCCTCGGACAGGGGGCTGGAGGCTACACCTTC
CDR3 protein: CASTLGQGAGGYTF

V gene: TRBV6-5
D gene: TRBD2
clone size: -
J gene: TRBJ2-1
CDR3 DNA: TGTGCCAGCAGACTAGCGGGAGCCTACAATGAGCAGTTCTTC
CDR3 protein: CASRLAGAYNEQFF

V gene: TRBV10-3
D gene: TRBD2
clone size: -
J gene: TRBJ2-5
CDR3 DNA: TGTGCCATCAGTGGTTGGGGACTAGCGGGTCAGAGGCAAGAGACCCAGTACTTC
CDR3 protein: CAISGWGLAGQRQETQYF

V gene: TRBV19
D gene: TRBD2
clone size: -
J gene: TRBJ2-2
CDR3 DNA: TGTGCCACCCAACGTAGCGGGGGGAACACCGGGGAGCTGTTTTTT
CDR3 protein: CATQRSGGNTGELFF

V gene: TRBV27
D gene: -
clone size: -
J gene: TRBJ2-1
CDR3 DNA: TGTGCCAGCAGTTTAGTGGGAGATGAGCAGTTCTTC
CDR3 protein: CASSLVGDEQFF

V gene: TRBV6-5
D gene: TRBD1
clone size: -
J gene: TRBJ1-1
CDR3 DNA: TGTGCCAGCAGAGACCGGACAGGGGAGATCGCTGAAGCTTTCTTT
CDR3 protein: CASRDRTGEIAEAFF

V gene: TRBV6-2/TRBV6-3
D gene: -
clone size: once
J gene: TRBJ1-1
CDR3 DNA: TGTGCCAGCAGTCGGTCCGGGAGGAACACTGAAGCTTTCTTT
CDR3 protein: CASSRSGRNTEAFF

V gene: TRBV5-1
D gene: -
clone size: -
J gene: TRBJ2-5
CDR3 DNA: TGCGCCAGCAGCACCCAGGGGCCCTCGGACCAAGAGACCCAGTACTTC
CDR3 protein: CASSTQGPSDQETQYF

V gene: TRBV27
D gene: -
clone size: -
J gene: TRBJ2-5
CDR3 DNA: TGTGCCAGCAGTTCGGACGGCGGGACGGAGACCCAGTACTTC
CDR3 protein: CASSSDGGTETQYF